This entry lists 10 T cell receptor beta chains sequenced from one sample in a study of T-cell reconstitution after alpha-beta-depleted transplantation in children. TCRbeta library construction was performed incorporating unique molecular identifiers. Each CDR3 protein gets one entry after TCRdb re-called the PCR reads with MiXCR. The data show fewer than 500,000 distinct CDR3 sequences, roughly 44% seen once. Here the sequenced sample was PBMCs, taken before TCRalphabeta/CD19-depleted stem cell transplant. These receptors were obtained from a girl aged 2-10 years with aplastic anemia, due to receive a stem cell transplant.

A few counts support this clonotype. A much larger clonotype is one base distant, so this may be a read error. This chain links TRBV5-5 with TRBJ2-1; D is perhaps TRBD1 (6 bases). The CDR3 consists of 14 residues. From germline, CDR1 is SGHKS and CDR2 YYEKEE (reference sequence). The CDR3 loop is CSSNDNFRGNEQFF. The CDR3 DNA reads TGTTCCAGCAACGACAACTTTAGGGGGAATGAGCAGTTCTTC. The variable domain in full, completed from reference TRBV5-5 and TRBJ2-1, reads DAGVTQSPTHLIKTRGQQVTLRCSPISGHKSVSWYQQVLGQGPQFIFQYYEKEERGRGNFPDRFSARQFPNYSSELNVNALLLGDSALYLCSSNDNFRGNEQFFGPGTRLTVL.

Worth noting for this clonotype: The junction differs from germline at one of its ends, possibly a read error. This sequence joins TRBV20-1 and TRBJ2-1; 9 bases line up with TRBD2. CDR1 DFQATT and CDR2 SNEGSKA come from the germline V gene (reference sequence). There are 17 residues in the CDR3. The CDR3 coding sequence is TGCTGTGCCCGCGCCCCTAGCGGGACCTTTTCGGACAATGAGCAGTTCTTC. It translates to CCARAPSGTFSDNEQFF.

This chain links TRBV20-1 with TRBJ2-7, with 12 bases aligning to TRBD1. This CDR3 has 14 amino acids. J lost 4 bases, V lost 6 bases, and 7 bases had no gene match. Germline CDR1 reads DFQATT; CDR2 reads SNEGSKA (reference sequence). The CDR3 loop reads CSATGTGGRYEQYF. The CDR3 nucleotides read TGCAGTGCCACGGGGACAGGGGGCCGGTACGAGCAGTACTTC.

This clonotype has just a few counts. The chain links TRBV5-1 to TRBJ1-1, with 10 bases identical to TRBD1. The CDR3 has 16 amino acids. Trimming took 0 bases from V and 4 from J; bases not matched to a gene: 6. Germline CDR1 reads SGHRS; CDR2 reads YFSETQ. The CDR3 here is CASSLGTGGGATEAFF. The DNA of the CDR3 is TGCGCCAGCAGCTTGGGGACAGGGGGGGGAGCCACTGAAGCTTTCTTT.

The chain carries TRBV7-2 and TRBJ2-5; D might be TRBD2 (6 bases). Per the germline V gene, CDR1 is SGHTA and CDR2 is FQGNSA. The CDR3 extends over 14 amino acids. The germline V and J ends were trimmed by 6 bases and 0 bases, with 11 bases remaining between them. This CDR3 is CASRPLAYQETQYF. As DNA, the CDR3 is TGTGCCAGCAGACCGCTAGCGTACCAAGAGACCCAGTACTTC. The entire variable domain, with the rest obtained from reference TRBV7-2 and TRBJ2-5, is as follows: GAGVSQSPSNKVTEKGKDVELRCDPISGHTALYWYRQSLGQGLEFLIYFQGNSAPDKSGLPSDRFSAERTGGSVSTLTIQRTQQEDSAVYLCASRPLAYQETQYFGPGTRLLVL.

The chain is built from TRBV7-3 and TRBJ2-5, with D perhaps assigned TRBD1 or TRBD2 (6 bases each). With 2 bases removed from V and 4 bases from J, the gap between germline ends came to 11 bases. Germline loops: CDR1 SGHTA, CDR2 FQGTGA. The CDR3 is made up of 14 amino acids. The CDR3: CASSLGGPGETQYF. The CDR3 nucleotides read TGTGCCAGCAGCTTAGGGGGGCCGGGAGAGACCCAGTACTTC.

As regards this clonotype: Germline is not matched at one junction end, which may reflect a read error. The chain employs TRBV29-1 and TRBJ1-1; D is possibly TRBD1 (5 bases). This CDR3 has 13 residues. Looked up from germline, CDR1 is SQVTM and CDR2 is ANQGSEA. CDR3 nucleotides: TGCAGCGTTGACCAGGGAGAGAACATTGAAGCTTTCTTT. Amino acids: CSVDQGENIEAFF.

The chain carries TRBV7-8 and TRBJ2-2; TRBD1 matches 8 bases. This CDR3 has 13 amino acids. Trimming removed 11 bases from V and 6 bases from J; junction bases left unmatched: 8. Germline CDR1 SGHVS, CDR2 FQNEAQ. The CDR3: CAAGGRLPGELFF. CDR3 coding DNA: TGTGCCGCAGGGGGCCGCCTGCCCGGGGAGCTGTTTTTT.

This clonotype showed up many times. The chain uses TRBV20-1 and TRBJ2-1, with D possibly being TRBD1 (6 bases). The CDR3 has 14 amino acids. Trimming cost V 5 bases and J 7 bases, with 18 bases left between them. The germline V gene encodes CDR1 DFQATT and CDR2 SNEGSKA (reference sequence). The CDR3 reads CSAFLGVGGNEQFF. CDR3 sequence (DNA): TGCAGTGCTTTTCTAGGGGTAGGGGGTAATGAGCAGTTCTTC.

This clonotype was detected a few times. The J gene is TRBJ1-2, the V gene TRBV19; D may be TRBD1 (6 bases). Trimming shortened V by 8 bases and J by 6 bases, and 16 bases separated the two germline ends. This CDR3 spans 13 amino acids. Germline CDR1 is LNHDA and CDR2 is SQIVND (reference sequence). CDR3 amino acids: CASGLPGQNGYTF. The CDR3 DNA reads TGTGCCAGTGGACTTCCGGGACAAAATGGCTACACCTTC.